This record looks at one TCR beta chain sequence and its context. The data derive from a study of blood T cell repertoires in COVID-19. Looking at the study overall: T cells, B-cell-depleted T cells, or PBMCs supplied cDNA or gDNA.

Authors' methods: Amplifying reference gene primers gave estimates of nucleated cell counts. TCRdb keeps only in-frame clones here, not all; method: immunoSEQ multiplex PCR. V and J calls and clone size are given by that table; D and trimming were obtained from the DNA. The sample carries approximately 500,000 clones, over 75% recorded once. The V end was cut by 6 bases, the J end by 5 bases, with 20 bases between. The CDR3 runs 15 residues. Per the germline V gene, CDR1 is MNHEY and CDR2 is SVGAGI. This TCR was recovered from a human donor in a cohort sampled during active COVID-19. Sample: peripheral blood. The chain joins TRBV6-5 to TRBJ2-7; D remains ambiguous. The CDR3 spells CASRRRGGPIHEQYF. CDR3 sequence (DNA): TGTGCCAGCAGGCGGCGCGGCGGCCCCATTCACGAGCAGTACTTC.